The 27 T cell receptor beta chains given below trace back to one sample, sequenced in a study of T cells in Graves' hyperthyroidism and ophthalmopathy. Authors of the study amplified TCR beta CDR3 regions from RNA transcripts. Carried out on the TCR CDR3, a first-round RT-PCR used the HTBI primer set. TCRdb re-derived calls from the multiplex PCR reads in MiXCR, one entry per CDR3 protein. The sample records 200,000 to 300,000 distinct CDR3 sequences, more than 20% being singletons. Input material: blood. The source of these receptors is a woman aged 40-49 years with Graves' ophthalmopathy.

The gene calls are TRBV29-1 and TRBJ1-1; no definite D call. CDR1 is SQVTM and CDR2 is ANQGSEA in the germline V gene. The germline V and J ends were trimmed by 4 bases and 5 bases, with 11 bases remaining between them. The CDR3 extends over 12 amino acids. The CDR3 loop reads CSVVLGGTEAFF. In nucleotides, the CDR3 is TGCAGCGTTGTTTTGGGTGGGACTGAAGCTTTCTTT.

To note about this clonotype: At one boundary the junction diverges from the germline segment, which might be a read error. The genes are TRBV12-3 or TRBV12-4 and TRBJ1-5; a weak D match, TRBD1 (5 bases). This CDR3 comprises 13 residues. The CDR3 here is CASRRQGNQPQPF. The CDR3 nucleotides read TGTGCCAGCAGGCGTCAGGGAAATCAGCCCCAGCCTTTT.

The chain recombines TRBV28 with TRBJ2-7; 15 bases match TRBD2. The CDR3 is 17 amino acids. Unmatched junction bases numbered 7, after V lost 7 bases and J lost 0 bases. Germline CDR1 MDHEN, CDR2 SYDVKM. The CDR3 nucleotides are TGTGCCAGCACCGGGACTAGCGGGAGGAGAAACTCCTACGAGCAGTACTTC. The encoded protein is CASTGTSGRRNSYEQYF.

This clonotype was detected ten times or more. The chain employs TRBV4-2 and TRBJ1-2; a weak D match, TRBD1 (5 bases). Trimming removed 1 base from V and 3 bases from J, with 6 bases in between. This CDR3 has 13 amino acids. Germline V lookup: CDR1 LGHNA, CDR2 YNFKEQ. For the CDR3, the DNA is TGTGCCAGCAGCCAAGTAGGGGACTATGGCTACACCTTC. It codes for CASSQVGDYGYTF.

This clonotype was detected many times. The chain is built from TRBV5-1 and TRBJ1-2; D gene unclear. CDR1 and CDR2 from the germline V gene are SGHRS and YFSETQ. The germline V and J ends were trimmed by 2 bases and 5 bases, with 13 bases remaining between them. The CDR3 length is 14 residues. The DNA for the CDR3 is TGCGCCAGCAGCTTCGCGACAAACACGTATGGCTACACCTTC. Its translation is CASSFATNTYGYTF.

V usage is TRBV20-1 and J usage is TRBJ2-7; maybe TRBD2 (5 bases). Germline CDR1 and CDR2: DFQATT and SNEGSKA (reference sequence). V gave up 0 bases and J gave up 2 bases, with 14 bases separating them. The CDR3 sequence is 15 residues long. In nucleotides, the CDR3 is TGCAGTGCTAGAGATCCCGGACGGGATACCTACGAGCAGTACTTC. Its protein product is CSARDPGRDTYEQYF.

This clonotype has ten or more counts. This chain connects TRBV20-1 to TRBJ1-1; D is unresolved. This CDR3 is built from 12 residues. Germline assignment: CDR1 DFQATT and CDR2 SNEGSKA (reference sequence). Trimming took 3 bases from V and 0 from J, leaving 5 bases between them. CDR3 nucleotides: TGCAGTGCTAGTGGTCTGAACACTGAAGCTTTCTTT. This gives the protein CSASGLNTEAFF.

V usage is TRBV14 and J usage is TRBJ2-2; D call uncertain. The CDR3 is 14 residues long. Trimming removed 5 bases at V and 4 bases at J, with 11 bases between. Per the germline V gene, CDR1 is SGHDN and CDR2 is FVKESK. The CDR3 sequence is CASSTRISTGELFF. The DNA for the CDR3 is TGTGCCAGCAGCACCCGGATCAGCACCGGGGAGCTGTTTTTT. Complete variable domain (other parts from reference TRBV14 and TRBJ2-2): EAGVTQFPSHSVIEKGQTVTLRCDPISGHDNLYWYRRVMGKEIKFLLHFVKESKQDESGMPNNRFLAERTGGTYSTLKVQPAELEDSGVYFCASSTRISTGELFFGEGSRLTVL.

The chain has TRBV27 and TRBJ1-1; 7 nucleotides match TRBD1. V was clipped by 4 bases and J by 0 bases; unmatched bases: 11. CDR3 length: 17 residues. The germline V gene encodes CDR1 MNHEY and CDR2 SMNVEV (reference sequence). CDR3 in DNA: TGTGCCAGCAGTTCAGACAGGGTTCGAGCCATGAACACTGAAGCTTTCTTT. Its translation is CASSSDRVRAMNTEAFF.

This clonotype occurred many times. The gene calls are TRBV30 and TRBJ2-5; D gene uncertain. The CDR3 runs to 15 residues. Between the trimmed V and J ends, which lost 0 bases and 5 bases, there was a span of 16 bases. Per the germline V gene, CDR1 is GTSNPN and CDR2 is SVGIG (reference sequence). DNA for the CDR3: TGTGCCTGGAGTGTACGGGTCGGAGTCATGGAGACCCAGTACTTC. Translating gives CAWSVRVGVMETQYF.

This clonotype was found many times. CDR3 nucleotides: TGCAGTGCTAGAATACCGGGACTAGCGGGAGAGACCCAGTACTTC. This encodes CSARIPGLAGETQYF. The chain couples TRBV20-1 to TRBJ2-5, with 12 bases aligning to TRBD2. The CDR3 has 15 residues. Germline V gene lookup returns CDR1 DFQATT and CDR2 SNEGSKA (reference sequence). The V segment lost 2 bases and the J segment 4 bases; nucleotides outside the gene matches: 5.

This clonotype has a count of ten or more. The rearrangement uses TRBV5-1 and TRBJ2-1; the D gene is possibly TRBD2 (6 bases). Trimming pared 2 bases from V and 10 bases from J, leaving 13 bases between. The CDR3 runs to 13 residues. Looked up from germline, CDR1 is SGHRS and CDR2 is YFSETQ. CDR3 protein: CASSFYGSQEQFF. CDR3 DNA sequence: TGCGCCAGCAGCTTCTACGGGAGTCAGGAGCAGTTCTTC.

This clonotype was seen many times. The chain joins TRBV28 to TRBJ2-1; TRBD2 matches at 7 bases. CDR3 length equals 15 residues. Germline trimming cut 4 bases from V and 2 bases from J; bases unmatched to any gene: 5. The germline V gene encodes CDR1 MDHEN and CDR2 SYDVKM. The CDR3 DNA is TGTGCCAGCAGTTCGCAGCGGGATCCCTACAATGAGCAGTTCTTC. Its translation: CASSSQRDPYNEQFF.

The chain joins TRBV7-8 to TRBJ2-7; 13 bases match TRBD2. This CDR3 has 16 residues. The germline CDR1 and CDR2 sequences are SGHVS and FQNEAQ. The J segment lost 9 bases and the V segment lost 1 base, leaving 9 bases of the junction unmatched. CDR3 nucleotide sequence: TGTGCCAGCAGCTTAGAGGGACTAGCGGGACTAAGGCGGCAGTACTTC. This sequence encodes CASSLEGLAGLRRQYF.

This clonotype was seen at least ten times. V and J are TRBV7-9 and TRBJ2-1; 11 positions match TRBD2. V dropped 7 bases and J dropped 2; count of bases not matched to a gene: 10. The CDR3 sequence is 17 residues long. Germline V gene sequence: CDR1 SEHNR, CDR2 FQNEAQ (reference sequence). CDR3: CASIGIAGGTPYNEQFF. In nucleotides, the CDR3 is TGTGCCAGCATAGGGATAGCGGGAGGGACCCCCTACAATGAGCAGTTCTTC.

This rearrangement joins TRBV10-3 to TRBJ1-5; D uncertain. Germline assignment: CDR1 ENHRY and CDR2 SYGVKD. V lost 10 bases and J 0 bases, leaving 16 bases between the germline ends. The CDR3 consists of 15 residues. The CDR3 protein is CATQTGPDSNQPQHF. The DNA of the CDR3 is TGTGCCACTCAAACTGGGCCAGATAGCAATCAGCCCCAGCATTTT.

The V gene is TRBV19, the J gene TRBJ2-7, with D perhaps matching TRBD1 (5 bases). This CDR3 is built from 15 residues. Per germline, CDR1 LNHDA and CDR2 SQIVND (reference sequence). V lost 3 bases and J lost 0, with 12 bases in between. CDR3 DNA: TGTGCCAGTAGTATTTTTGGGGCTAGCTCCTACGAGCAGTACTTC. Amino acid sequence: CASSIFGASSYEQYF.

This clonotype was observed a few times. This may be a read error: a much more frequent sequence differs by one nucleotide. CDR3 sequence reads: CTSSVAFNYEQYF. As DNA, the CDR3 is TGTACCAGCTCGGTGGCGTTCAACTACGAGCAGTACTTC. This chain joins TRBV6-1 and TRBJ2-7, with unresolved D. The CDR3 is made up of 13 amino acids. CDR1 MNHNS and CDR2 SASEGT come from the germline V gene.

This clonotype turned up a few times. J is TRBJ1-1 and V is TRBV6-5, with D uncertain. V shed 0 bases and J shed 7 bases, with 12 bases lying between them. Per germline, CDR1 MNHEY and CDR2 SVGAGI. The CDR3 contains 14 residues. The CDR3 DNA is TGTGCCAGCAGTTACTCGCGCGCCATGGGTGAAGCTTTCTTT. This gives the protein CASSYSRAMGEAFF.

In this sample, this clonotype turned up many times. The chain combines TRBV20-1 with TRBJ2-2; 9 nucleotides line up with TRBD2. The V segment lost 4 bases and the J segment 7 bases; nucleotides outside the gene matches: 1. The germline V gene encodes CDR1 DFQATT and CDR2 SNEGSKA (reference sequence). There are 12 residues in the CDR3. The CDR3 coding sequence is TGCAGTGCTATTAGCGGGGGCGGGGAGCTGTTTTTT. Translation gives CSAISGGGELFF.

This clonotype has ten or more counts. The chain is built from TRBV30 and TRBJ1-1; D uncertain. CDR1 is GTSNPN and CDR2 is SVGIG in the germline V gene (reference sequence). Between the trimmed V and J ends, which lost 3 bases and 4 bases, there was a span of 9 bases. There are 12 residues in the CDR3. The CDR3 here is CAWRPLPTEAFF. CDR3 coding DNA: TGTGCCTGGAGACCCCTACCCACTGAAGCTTTCTTT. Complete variable domain (other parts from reference TRBV30 and TRBJ1-1): SQTIHQWPATLVQPVGSPLSLECTVEGTSNPNLYWYRQAAGRGLQLLFYSVGIGQISSEVPQNLSASRPQDRQFILSSKKLLLSDSGFYLCAWRPLPTEAFFGQGTRLTVV.

This clonotype was seen at least ten times. V usage is TRBV4-1 and J usage is TRBJ2-2; unclear D gene. Germline assignment: CDR1 MGHRA and CDR2 YSYEKL. CDR3 length: 15 amino acids. V shed 4 bases and J shed 7 bases, with 16 bases lying between them. The DNA of the CDR3 is TGCGCCAGCAGCCCCTATGGGAAGGCTGGCGGGGAGCTGTTTTTT. It yields the protein CASSPYGKAGGELFF.

This clonotype came up a few times. This chain uses TRBV28 with TRBJ1-1, with D perhaps TRBD1 (5 bases). Germline V gives CDR1 MDHEN, CDR2 SYDVKM. There are 13 residues in the CDR3. V was clipped by 6 bases and J by 5 bases, with 13 bases between them. Here the CDR3 DNA reads TGTGCCAGCAGCCTGACAGTGGGAACTGAAGCTTTCTTT. This translates into CASSLTVGTEAFF.

The sample holds many counts of this clonotype. For the CDR3, the DNA is TGTGCCAGCAGTCAGCTGCAGGGGGACTATGGCTACACCTTC. Translation: CASSQLQGDYGYTF. The chain employs TRBV28 and TRBJ1-2, with 7 bases matching TRBD1. There are 14 residues in the CDR3. V shed 5 bases and J 3 bases; nucleotides not matched to a gene: 6. CDR1 MDHEN and CDR2 SYDVKM come from the germline V gene.

This clonotype has a count of ten or more. This chain joins TRBV28 and TRBJ2-7, with a weak D call TRBD2 (6 bases). CDR3 size: 11 residues. CDR1 is MDHEN, CDR2 SYDVKM, per germline. V was clipped by 5 bases and J by 6 bases, with 8 bases between them. The CDR3 coding sequence is TGTGCCAGCAGTCGCGGGGCCGAGCAGTACTTC. Translating gives CASSRGAEQYF. Full variable domain (outside the CDR3, taken from reference TRBV28 and TRBJ2-7): DVKVTQSSRYLVKRTGEKVFLECVQDMDHENMFWYRQDPGLGLRLIYFSYDVKMKEKGDIPEGYSVSREKKERFSLILESASTNQTSMYLCASSRGAEQYFGPGTRLTVT.

V usage is TRBV6-2 or TRBV6-3 and J usage is TRBJ1-1, with TRBD1 matching over 8 bases. V was clipped by 6 bases and J by 5 bases; unmatched bases: 8. CDR3 length: 14 amino acids. Germline CDR1 is MNHEY and CDR2 is SVGEGT. The CDR3 DNA is TGTGCCAGCAGAGGACAGGGAAAAGGGACTGAAGCTTTCTTT. Its translation: CASRGQGKGTEAFF.

This clonotype was counted ten times or more. The V and J genes are TRBV5-1 and TRBJ1-5, with TRBD1 matching 9 bases. The germline gives CDR1 SGHRS, CDR2 YFSETQ. The junction had 0 bases not matched to a gene; V was cut back by 0 bases and J by 5 bases. The CDR3 covers 14 residues. CDR3 residues: CASSLGDRDQPQHF. The CDR3 DNA reads TGCGCCAGCAGCTTGGGGGACAGGGATCAGCCCCAGCATTTT.